This TCR beta chain comes out of a study of T cells in localized non-small cell lung cancer (TCRdb year 2020). Background for the entire study: The study analyzed T cell repertoires of 200 to 300 early-stage NSCLC patients, comparing tumors and uninvolved tumor-adjacent lungs. The cohort consisted of under 300 treatment-naive NSCLC patients whose localized lung tumors had been resected. A mean age of roughly 64 years was recorded for the NSCLC patients, of whom roughly 130 were male and some 99 were female. Results the study describes overall, beyond this receptor: Because the study design was exploratory, TCR variables were selected using unadjusted p-values without false-discovery rate correction. Uninvolved tumor-adjacent lung showed the highest T cell clonality, higher than tumor, which suggests more focused antigenic responses in the adjacent lung. Higher blood T cell density associated with longer overall survival, while higher adjacent-lung clonality associated with shorter survival. Because multi-region tumor sequencing was not done, intratumor heterogeneity could not be ruled out. A median of about 53 of the top 100 tumor clones were detected in paired uninvolved adjacent lung, and 28 of these tumor clones were also found among the top 100 clones of the paired uninvolved adjacent lung.

This clone was observed a handful of times. The target of this receptor is not known. No base-level quality is on record; no much larger clone is a single base apart. According to the germline V gene, CDR1 reads MNHGY and CDR2 reads SAAAGT. V loses 8 bases of germline sequence and J loses 8 bases, and the interval between the two ends is 13 bases. CDR3 length: 12 amino acids, cysteine to phenylalanine. CDR3 DNA is the only sequence kept; it has 36 bases, read in frame from the first base. TCR beta CDR3 regions were sequenced from DNA using the immunoSEQ Assay. For the original study's pipeline: T cell density was computed as TCR beta template counts normalized to usable DNA estimated by amplifying housekeeping genes. Richness was estimated using the preseqR package, with extrapolation to 400,000 templates for PBMC samples and to 120,000 templates for tissue samples. Clonality was taken to be one minus Pielou's evenness. Tissue-enriched TCRs were identified by differential abundance testing using productive amino-acid clonotypes, minimum total count 5 and alpha 0.1. The Jaccard Index and the Morisita Overlap Index were used to measure how much the repertoires overlapped between compartments. GLIPH grouped TCR beta CDR3s together with public tetramer-defined viral CDR3s, and a viral motif had to include at least three viral sequences and show V-gene enrichment. TCRdb's version of the immuneACCESS table is confined to in-frame rearrangements and falls short of the full clone set. An unresolved V gene accounts for under half of the shortfall where checked; the remainder is of unknown origin. The DNA gave D and trimming, while V, J and clone size come from that table. The sample profile shows over 1,400 clones; more than 25% of them were found once. Of the sample, roughly 14% is held by the ten largest clones.

Uninvolved adjacent lung was sampled at least 2 cm away from the tumor margin, and two independent pathologists confirmed that the tissue had no atypia. At diagnosis, tumor, uninvolved tumor-adjacent lung and peripheral blood were collected and then preserved as a mix of FFPE and fresh-frozen material. The TCR comes from a woman aged 18-49 years with stage III lung adenocarcinoma. This chain joins TRBV6-8 to TRBJ2-4, with an unclear D gene assignment. The sequencing used normal lung tissue next to the tumor, collected before any cancer treatment. The nucleotides read TGTGCCAGCGGCTTTAGTAGTGACATTCAGTACTTC. It codes for CASGFSSDIQYF.